Presented here are 27 T cell receptor beta chains from one specimen sequenced in a study of cytomegalovirus exposure and HLA in healthy donors (dated 2017 in TCRdb). The protocol used for the library was the immunoSEQ multiplex PCR assay. The multiplex PCR relied on a mix of 60 forward primers for TCR Vbeta segments and 13 reverse primers for TCR Jbeta segments. TCRdb took this table from immuneACCESS and kept in-frame rearrangements with V and J called. Such tables lack part of the clones; where checked against another copy, unresolved V genes explain under half of the gap, and the rest is unexplained. This sample comprises some 110,000 clones, around 78% of them detected only once. 1.5% to 2.5% of the sample goes to the ten largest clones. The specimen was PBMCs. These receptors were taken from a man aged 45-65 years in good health and CMV-seronegative.

The rearrangement links TRBV7-9 to TRBJ1-3; 10 bases agree with TRBD1. Germline CDR1 SEHNR, CDR2 FQNEAQ (reference sequence). This CDR3 has 18 amino acids. After removal of 3 bases from V and 0 bases from J, the junction contained 8 bases not matched to a gene. The CDR3 bases are TGTGCCAGCAGCTTCATTCCGGGACAGGGGTCCTCTGGAAACACCATATATTTT. Amino acid sequence: CASSFIPGQGSSGNTIYF.

The chain couples TRBV7-2 to TRBJ2-5, with D possibly matching TRBD2 (6 bases). The DNA matches TRBJ2-7 better at its end, which makes the J call doubtful. From germline, CDR1 is SGHTA and CDR2 FQGNSA. This CDR3 is 14 amino acids long. DNA for the CDR3: TGTGCCAGCAGCTGGAGGGTTGGGTCCTACGAGCAGTACTTC. Encoded protein: CASSWRVGSYEQYF.

V gene TRBV5-5 combines with J gene TRBJ2-7, with D perhaps matching TRBD2 (6 bases). Germline values: CDR1 SGHKS, CDR2 YYEKEE (reference sequence). The V gene lost 3 bases and the J gene lost 5 bases, with 12 bases spanning the gap. The CDR3 runs to 13 residues. In DNA form, the CDR3 reads TGTGCCAGCAGCTACCTAGCGATCCACGAGCAGTACGTC. Encoded protein: CASSYLAIHEQYV.

This clone was found a few times. This chain connects TRBV7-9 to TRBJ1-6; 7 bases align to TRBD1. The CDR3 is 17 residues long. Germline lookup yields CDR1 SEHNR and CDR2 FQNEAQ (reference sequence). Trimming cost V 3 bases and J 11 bases; bases outside gene matches: 16. The CDR3 loop is CASSFVAGGRDSTPLHF. CDR3 nucleotide sequence: TGTGCCAGCAGCTTTGTAGCTGGCGGGCGGGACAGTACACCCCTCCACTTT. Looking up the rest from reference TRBV7-9 and TRBJ1-6 gives the full variable domain: DTGVSQNPRHKITKRGQNVTFRCDPISEHNRLYWYRQTLGQGPEFLTYFQNEAQLEKSRLLSDRFSAERPKGSFSTLEIQRTEQGDSAMYLCASSFVAGGRDSTPLHFGNGTRLTVT.

The chain recombines TRBV2 with TRBJ2-7, with 8 bases identical to TRBD1. Germline assignment: CDR1 SNHLY and CDR2 FYNNEI. The CDR3 loop spans 14 amino acids. J gave up 0 bases and V 8 bases, and 6 bases lay outside the gene matches. CDR3 loop: CASLDRVNSYEQYF. The CDR3 DNA reads TGTGCCAGCTTGGACAGGGTAAACTCCTACGAGCAGTACTTC.

The table lists this clone with a few counts. J is TRBJ2-3 and V is TRBV7-3; 7 positions match TRBD2. Germline CDR1 and CDR2: SGHTA and FQGTGA. The trim removed 4 bases at V and 1 base at J, leaving 5 bases unmatched. This CDR3 has 15 amino acids. CDR3 protein: CASSSRLAGTDTQYF. In nucleotides, the CDR3 is TGTGCCAGCAGCTCCCGACTAGCCGGCACAGATACGCAGTATTTT.

Regarding this clone: Other DNA sequences in this sample translate to the same CDR3. The chain joins TRBV5-4 to TRBJ2-5; TRBD1 aligns across 7 bases. After removal of 4 bases from V and 5 bases from J, the junction contained 5 bases not matched to a gene. The CDR3 loop spans 13 amino acids. Germline CDR1 is SGHNT and CDR2 is YYREEE (reference sequence). The CDR3 protein is CASSLGGAETQYF. DNA of the CDR3: TGTGCCAGCAGCCTAGGGGGCGCGGAGACCCAGTACTTC.

This chain joins TRBV18 and TRBJ2-7; D is perhaps TRBD2 (5 bases). The V gene's germline CDR1 is KGHSH and CDR2 LQKENI. Between the trimmed V and J ends, which lost 2 bases and 0 bases, there was a span of 5 bases. This CDR3 spans 13 amino acids. The CDR3 DNA is TGTGCCAGCTCACCAACTAGCTCCTACGAGCAGTACTTC. Amino acids: CASSPTSSYEQYF. Filled out from reference TRBV18 and TRBJ2-7, the complete variable domain reads NAGVMQNPRHLVRRRGQEARLRCSPMKGHSHVYWYRQLPEEGLKFMVYLQKENIIDESGMPKERFSAEFPKEGPSILRIQQVVRGDSAAYFCASSPTSSYEQYFGPGTRLTVT.

The sample holds one count of this clone. The chain recombines TRBV4-2 with TRBJ1-5; the D is unclear. Germline V gene lookup returns CDR1 LGHNA and CDR2 YNFKEQ. This CDR3 has 14 amino acids. Trimming shortened V by 4 bases and J by 8 bases, and 15 bases separated the two germline ends. DNA of the CDR3: TGTGCCAGCAGCCCGGACGGTGGCGGGAAGCCCCAGCATTTT. This sequence encodes CASSPDGGGKPQHF.

The V and J genes are TRBV5-1 and TRBJ2-3, with D unclear. V was clipped by 2 bases and J by 2 bases, with 12 bases between them. Per germline, CDR1 SGHRS and CDR2 YFSETQ. This CDR3 has 15 amino acids. The CDR3 region has the DNA TGCGCCAGCAGCTTCTCCTACACTATCACAGATACGCAGTATTTT. Amino acids: CASSFSYTITDTQYF.

This clone came up a few times. The chain employs TRBV18 and TRBJ2-5; a possible D gene is TRBD1 (6 bases). This CDR3 is 15 amino acids long. Trimming shortened V by 5 bases and J by 9 bases, and 22 bases separated the two germline ends. Germline V CDR1 and CDR2: KGHSH, LQKENI. CDR3 nucleotides: TGTGCCAGCTCAGCCGGAGCAGGGGTGCGGGTTCCCCAGTACTTC. Its translation is CASSAGAGVRVPQYF.

The genes are TRBV4-3 and TRBJ2-1, with D perhaps matching TRBD1 (5 bases). Trimming left V 1 base short and J 5 bases short, with 12 bases between. Germline loops: CDR1 LGHNA, CDR2 YSLEER. The CDR3 runs to 15 residues. The CDR3 DNA sequence: TGCGCCAGCAGCCAAGGAAGGGGCAGCCACAATGAGCAGTTCTTC. It translates to CASSQGRGSHNEQFF.

The V gene is TRBV29-1, the J gene TRBJ2-1; 9 bases match TRBD1. J lost 3 bases, V lost 5 bases, and 2 bases had no gene match. The germline V gene has CDR1 SQVTM and CDR2 ANQGSEA. This CDR3 spans 13 amino acids. Here the CDR3 DNA reads TGCAGCGTTTGGGGACAGGGCTACAATGAGCAGTTCTTC. Translation: CSVWGQGYNEQFF.

The chain couples TRBV2 to TRBJ1-3; no reliable D call. The V and J ends lost 6 bases and 1 base respectively, with 10 bases between them. The CDR3 length is 14 residues. The germline V gene encodes CDR1 SNHLY and CDR2 FYNNEI. The CDR3 region has the DNA TGTGCCAGCAGGGAGGGCTCATCTGGAAACACCATATATTTT. This sequence encodes CASREGSSGNTIYF.

The V and J genes are TRBV6-1 and TRBJ2-7; the match to TRBD1 covers 9 bases. Trimming cost V 8 bases and J 6 bases; bases outside gene matches: 11. The CDR3 contains 14 residues. Germline CDR1 and CDR2: MNHNS and SASEGT. The DNA of the CDR3 is TGTGCCAGCGGCGACCCTACAGGGGGCCTCGAGCAGTACGTC. Its translation: CASGDPTGGLEQYV.

This clone was counted between two and nine times. V usage is TRBV19 and J usage is TRBJ2-3; D ambiguous. The germline V and J ends were trimmed by 5 bases and 4 bases, with 10 bases remaining between them. This CDR3 spans 13 amino acids. Germline lookup yields CDR1 LNHDA and CDR2 SQIVND (reference sequence). The CDR3 loop reads CASSPRSSDTQYF. Here the CDR3 DNA reads TGTGCCAGTAGTCCCAGATCTTCAGATACGCAGTATTTT.

The sample holds one count of this clone. The chain is built from TRBV5-1 and TRBJ1-6; D is perhaps TRBD1 (5 bases). Germline V CDR1 and CDR2: SGHRS, YFSETQ. The ends were cut back, 0 bases at V and 5 bases at J, with 12 bases in the middle. The CDR3 sequence is 16 residues long. The CDR3: CASSLASGSHNSPLHF. CDR3 DNA sequence: TGCGCCAGCAGCTTGGCCTCAGGGTCCCATAATTCACCCCTCCACTTT.

V usage is TRBV5-4 and J usage is TRBJ2-7, with unresolved D. The V end was cut by 0 bases, the J end by 4 bases, with 11 bases between. Germline assignment: CDR1 SGHNT and CDR2 YYREEE (reference sequence). This CDR3 is built from 14 residues. CDR3 residues: CASSLGTDNYEQYV. DNA for the CDR3: TGTGCCAGCAGCTTGGGTACAGATAATTACGAGCAGTACGTC.

This CDR3 is CASSALAGPQETQYF. The CDR3, as DNA: TGTGCCAGCAGTGCCCTAGCGGGGCCCCAAGAGACCCAGTACTTC. This chain joins TRBV6-4 and TRBJ2-5; 9 bases fit TRBD2. J gave up 1 base and V 4 bases, and 4 bases lay outside the gene matches. Germline V CDR1 and CDR2: MRHNA, SNTAGT. The length of the CDR3 is 15 residues.

The rearrangement uses TRBV10-3 and TRBJ1-4; 12 nucleotides agree with TRBD1. The V segment lost 11 bases and the J segment 7 bases; nucleotides outside the gene matches: 17. Germline V gives CDR1 ENHRY, CDR2 SYGVKD. The CDR3 consists of 17 residues. The CDR3 coding sequence is TGTGCCTCCCGTACCGGGACAGGGGGCTATTCCGGTGAAAAACTGTTTTTT. This codes for CASRTGTGGYSGEKLFF.

This clone was picked up a small number of times. The V gene is TRBV6-5, the J gene TRBJ2-7; TRBD1 might be the D (6 bases). Germline V lookup: CDR1 MNHEY, CDR2 SVGAGI. The CDR3 sequence is 15 residues long. Trimming pared 5 bases from V and 3 bases from J, leaving 17 bases between. The CDR3 reads CASSLQGTSIYEQYF. In nucleotides, the CDR3 is TGTGCCAGCAGTCTACAGGGAACCTCGATCTACGAGCAGTACTTC.

This clone was observed a few times. The chain uses TRBV15 and TRBJ1-2, with a tentative D call TRBD1 (6 bases). The CDR3 has 14 amino acids. V was trimmed by 0 bases and J by 8 bases, leaving 13 bases between them. CDR1 is LNHNV, CDR2 YYDKDF, per germline (reference sequence). The CDR3 DNA reads as TGTGCCACCAGCAGAGATCCCGGGAGGGGGGGCTACACCTTC. Protein: CATSRDPGRGGYTF. Full variable domain (rest looked up from reference TRBV15 and TRBJ1-2): DAMVIQNPRYQVTQFGKPVTLSCSQTLNHNVMYWYQQKSSQAPKLLFHYYDKDFNNEADTPDNFQSRRPNTSFCFLDIRSPGLGDTAMYLCATSRDPGRGGYTFGSGTRLTVV.

The CDR3 DNA is TGTGCCAGCAACGCCAGGGATGGATCACCCCTCCACTTT. This translates into CASNARDGSPLHF. The chain uses TRBV7-9 and TRBJ1-6, with TRBD1 as a possible D gene (5 bases). Germline loops: CDR1 SEHNR, CDR2 FQNEAQ (reference sequence). V was shortened by 7 bases and J by 10 bases, with 14 bases between the two germline ends. This CDR3 has 13 residues.

This rearrangement joins TRBV5-6 to TRBJ1-5, with D perhaps matching TRBD1 (6 bases). V lost 3 bases, J lost 3 bases, and 19 bases lay in between. There are 17 residues in the CDR3. Germline CDR1 and CDR2: SGHDT and YYEEEE. CDR3 amino acids: CASSSGFGTNNNQPQHF. CDR3 DNA sequence: TGTGCCAGCAGCTCCGGCTTCGGGACAAATAACAATCAGCCCCAGCATTTT.

This chain joins TRBV5-6 and TRBJ1-2, with D hard to call. From germline, CDR1 is SGHDT and CDR2 YYEEEE. V was pared by 0 bases and J by 6 bases, with 15 bases between. The CDR3 length is 15 residues. CDR3 DNA: TGTGCCAGCAGCTTGGAGCGGCCCCCGGTAAATGGCTACACCTTC. Amino acid sequence: CASSLERPPVNGYTF. The variable domain in full, with the rest retrieved from reference TRBV5-6 and TRBJ1-2, is DAGVTQSPTHLIKTRGQQVTLRCSPKSGHDTVSWYQQALGQGPQFIFQYYEEEERQRGNFPDRFSGHQFPNYSSELNVNALLLGDSALYLCASSLERPPVNGYTFGSGTRLTVV.

The chain combines TRBV27 with TRBJ1-3; D gene unclear. The CDR3 consists of 13 residues. V was trimmed by 6 bases and J by 0 bases, leaving 6 bases between them. CDR1 and CDR2 from the germline V gene are MNHEY and SMNVEV (reference sequence). The CDR3 nucleotides are TGTGCCAGCAGCCCTTACTCTGGAAACACCATATATTTT. Encoded protein: CASSPYSGNTIYF.

The chain recombines TRBV11-3 with TRBJ2-7; 8 bases agree with TRBD1. V lost 4 bases, J lost 2 bases, and 1 base stayed unmatched. CDR1 is SGHNT and CDR2 is YENEEA in the germline V gene. This CDR3 comprises 13 residues. The CDR3 region is CASSSDRAYEQYV. In nucleotides, the CDR3 is TGTGCCAGCAGCTCGGACAGGGCCTACGAGCAGTACGTC.